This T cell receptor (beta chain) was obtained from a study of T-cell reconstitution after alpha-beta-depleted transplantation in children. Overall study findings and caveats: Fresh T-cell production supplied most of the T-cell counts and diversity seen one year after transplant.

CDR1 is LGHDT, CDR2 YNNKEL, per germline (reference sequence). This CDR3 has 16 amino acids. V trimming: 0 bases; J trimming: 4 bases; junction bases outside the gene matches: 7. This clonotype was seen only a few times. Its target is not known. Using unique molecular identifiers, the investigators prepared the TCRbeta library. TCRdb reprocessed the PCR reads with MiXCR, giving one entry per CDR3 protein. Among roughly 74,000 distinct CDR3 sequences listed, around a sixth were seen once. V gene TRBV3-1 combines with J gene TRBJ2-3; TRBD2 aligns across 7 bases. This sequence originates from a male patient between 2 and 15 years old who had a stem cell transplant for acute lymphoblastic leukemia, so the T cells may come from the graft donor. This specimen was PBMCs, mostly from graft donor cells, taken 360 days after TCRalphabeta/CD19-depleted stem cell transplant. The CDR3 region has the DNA TGTGCCAGCAGCCAAGAACCCCCCGGGAGGTCAGATACGCAGTATTTT. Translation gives CASSQEPPGRSDTQYF.